The 5 T cell receptor beta chains in this list originate from one sample, sequenced in a study of blood T cells in healthy people across ages. A second roughly 7 to 11 cycle PCR used barcoded and J-beta primers. TCRdb re-called the 5' RACE reads through MiXCR, storing one row per CDR3 protein. The table includes about 780,000 distinct CDR3 sequences, around 45% detected once. Sequencing used blood. The receptors were gathered from a man at least 80 years old in good health.

The V gene is TRBV4-3, the J gene TRBJ2-3, with TRBD2 as a possible D gene (5 bases). Germline lookup yields CDR1 LGHNA and CDR2 YSLEER. This CDR3 is built from 15 residues. With 0 bases removed from V and 0 bases from J, the gap between germline ends came to 7 bases. In DNA, the CDR3 is TGCGCCAGCAGCCAAGAGTGGACTAGCACAGATACGCAGTATTTT. Residues: CASSQEWTSTDTQYF.

This chain joins TRBV5-1 and TRBJ2-3; a weak D match, TRBD2 (5 bases). V was clipped by 4 bases and J by 1 base, with 16 bases between them. The CDR3 length is 16 residues. Germline V gene sequence: CDR1 SGHRS, CDR2 YFSETQ. For the CDR3, the DNA is TGCGCCAGCAGCGTTGAAGGAGGTCAGCGCACAGATACGCAGTATTTT. Its translation: CASSVEGGQRTDTQYF.

The chain has TRBV7-2 and TRBJ2-7; 12 nucleotides align to TRBD2. Germline CDR1 SGHTA, CDR2 FQGNSA. This CDR3 region has 17 residues. With V trimmed by 0 bases and J by 5 bases, 8 bases remained unmatched. CDR3 sequence reads: CASSLAATSGGPDEQYF. CDR3 nucleotide sequence: TGTGCCAGCAGCTTAGCCGCGACTAGCGGGGGACCCGACGAGCAGTACTTC.

This clonotype has a handful of counts. V is TRBV27 and J is TRBJ1-2, with D unclear. V gave up 6 bases and J gave up 5 bases, with 16 bases separating them. Per the germline V gene, CDR1 is MNHEY and CDR2 is SMNVEV (reference sequence). The CDR3 loop spans 14 amino acids. CDR3 nucleotide sequence: TGTGCCAGCAGCCGGACGGGCGCCTTTTATGGCTACACCTTC. Amino acids: CASSRTGAFYGYTF.

V usage is TRBV30 and J usage is TRBJ2-6; TRBD1 matches at 9 bases. CDR1 is GTSNPN and CDR2 is SVGIG in the germline V gene (reference sequence). The CDR3 runs 13 residues. The CDR3 bases are TGTGGGGGACAGGGAACTGGGGCCAACGTCCTGACTTTC. Its protein is CGGQGTGANVLTF.